One and the same sample provided the 8 T cell receptor beta chains below, sequenced in a study of blood T cell repertoires in COVID-19. Here immunoSEQ multiplex PCR was the method, and the copy in TCRdb shows in-frame clones only, minus some. Seen here are approximately 490,000 clones, about 85% observed once, and the top ten hold about 0.65%. Sequenced material: PBMCs or T cells enriched from blood (not recorded which). These receptors were taken from a woman younger than 35 who had recovered from COVID-19.

The V and J genes are TRBV11-2 and TRBJ2-5; 8 bases map to TRBD2. Germline lookup yields CDR1 SGHAT and CDR2 FQNNGV. The CDR3 consists of 15 residues. The ends lost 4 bases at V and 4 bases at J; junction bases unmatched: 8. As DNA, the CDR3 is TGTGCCAGCAGCTCCTCAGGGCGGGGGGTAGAGACCCAGTACTTC. Amino acid sequence: CASSSSGRGVETQYF.

The chain uses TRBV7-9 and TRBJ1-5; D might be TRBD1 (6 bases). This CDR3 has 15 residues. Germline V lookup: CDR1 SEHNR, CDR2 FQNEAQ (reference sequence). Trimming removed 6 bases at V and 7 bases at J, with 19 bases between. The CDR3 sequence is CASSRQGYDGQPQHF. In DNA form, the CDR3 reads TGTGCCAGCAGTCGTCAGGGGTATGACGGCCAGCCCCAGCATTTT.

The rearrangement uses TRBV28 and TRBJ2-7, with D possibly being TRBD1 (5 bases). Trimming stripped 6 bases from V and 3 bases from J, with 15 bases between. The CDR3 has 14 amino acids. Per germline, CDR1 MDHEN and CDR2 SYDVKM. The CDR3 DNA sequence: TGTGCCAGCAGCAGGGTGGAGTATGGCTACGAGCAGTACTTC. Protein: CASSRVEYGYEQYF.

The chain couples TRBV19 to TRBJ1-1; 8 bases align to TRBD1. The CDR3 extends over 13 amino acids. With 3 bases clipped from V and 5 bases from J, the junction kept 2 bases outside the gene matches. Looked up from germline, CDR1 is LNHDA and CDR2 is SQIVND (reference sequence). DNA of the CDR3: TGTGCCAGTAGTATGACAGGGGCGACTGAAGCTTTCTTT. It translates to CASSMTGATEAFF.

J is TRBJ2-1 and V is TRBV3-1 (or the pseudogene TRBV3-2); 14 positions agree with TRBD2. The V gene's germline CDR1 is LGHDT and CDR2 YNNKEL (reference sequence). After removal of 4 bases from V and 3 bases from J, the junction contained 11 bases not matched to a gene. The CDR3 runs to 19 residues. The DNA of the CDR3 is TGTGCCAGCAGCCCATCGGGACTAGCGGGGGTCCGGGGCTACAATGAGCAGTTCTTC. Residues: CASSPSGLAGVRGYNEQFF.

This clone was picked up a small number of times. The chain is built from TRBV7-2 and TRBJ2-2; D possibly corresponds to TRBD1 (6 bases). CDR3 length: 14 amino acids. V dropped 4 bases and J dropped 5 bases, with 11 bases sitting between them. Germline assignment: CDR1 SGHTA and CDR2 FQGNSA. CDR3 sequence reads: CASSSQGRTGELFF. Written as DNA, the CDR3 is TGTGCCAGCAGCTCCCAGGGGCGGACCGGGGAGCTGTTTTTT.

The genes are TRBV21-1 and TRBJ1-1. TRBV21-1 is reported as a pseudogene. The CDR3 has 15 residues. CDR3 sequence reads: CASSKTGSRGGRAFF. The CDR3 bases are TGTGCCAGCAGCAAAACGGGATCTCGGGGAGGCAGGGCTTTCTTT.

The rearrangement uses TRBV19 and TRBJ1-6; 7 nucleotides line up with TRBD1. Per the germline V gene, CDR1 is LNHDA and CDR2 is SQIVND (reference sequence). This CDR3 comprises 15 residues. The V and J ends lost 6 bases and 7 bases, in that order; junction bases with no gene match: 9. The CDR3 region is CASSSTGLENSPLHF. For the CDR3, the DNA is TGTGCCAGTAGCTCGACAGGGTTGGAGAATTCACCCCTCCACTTT.